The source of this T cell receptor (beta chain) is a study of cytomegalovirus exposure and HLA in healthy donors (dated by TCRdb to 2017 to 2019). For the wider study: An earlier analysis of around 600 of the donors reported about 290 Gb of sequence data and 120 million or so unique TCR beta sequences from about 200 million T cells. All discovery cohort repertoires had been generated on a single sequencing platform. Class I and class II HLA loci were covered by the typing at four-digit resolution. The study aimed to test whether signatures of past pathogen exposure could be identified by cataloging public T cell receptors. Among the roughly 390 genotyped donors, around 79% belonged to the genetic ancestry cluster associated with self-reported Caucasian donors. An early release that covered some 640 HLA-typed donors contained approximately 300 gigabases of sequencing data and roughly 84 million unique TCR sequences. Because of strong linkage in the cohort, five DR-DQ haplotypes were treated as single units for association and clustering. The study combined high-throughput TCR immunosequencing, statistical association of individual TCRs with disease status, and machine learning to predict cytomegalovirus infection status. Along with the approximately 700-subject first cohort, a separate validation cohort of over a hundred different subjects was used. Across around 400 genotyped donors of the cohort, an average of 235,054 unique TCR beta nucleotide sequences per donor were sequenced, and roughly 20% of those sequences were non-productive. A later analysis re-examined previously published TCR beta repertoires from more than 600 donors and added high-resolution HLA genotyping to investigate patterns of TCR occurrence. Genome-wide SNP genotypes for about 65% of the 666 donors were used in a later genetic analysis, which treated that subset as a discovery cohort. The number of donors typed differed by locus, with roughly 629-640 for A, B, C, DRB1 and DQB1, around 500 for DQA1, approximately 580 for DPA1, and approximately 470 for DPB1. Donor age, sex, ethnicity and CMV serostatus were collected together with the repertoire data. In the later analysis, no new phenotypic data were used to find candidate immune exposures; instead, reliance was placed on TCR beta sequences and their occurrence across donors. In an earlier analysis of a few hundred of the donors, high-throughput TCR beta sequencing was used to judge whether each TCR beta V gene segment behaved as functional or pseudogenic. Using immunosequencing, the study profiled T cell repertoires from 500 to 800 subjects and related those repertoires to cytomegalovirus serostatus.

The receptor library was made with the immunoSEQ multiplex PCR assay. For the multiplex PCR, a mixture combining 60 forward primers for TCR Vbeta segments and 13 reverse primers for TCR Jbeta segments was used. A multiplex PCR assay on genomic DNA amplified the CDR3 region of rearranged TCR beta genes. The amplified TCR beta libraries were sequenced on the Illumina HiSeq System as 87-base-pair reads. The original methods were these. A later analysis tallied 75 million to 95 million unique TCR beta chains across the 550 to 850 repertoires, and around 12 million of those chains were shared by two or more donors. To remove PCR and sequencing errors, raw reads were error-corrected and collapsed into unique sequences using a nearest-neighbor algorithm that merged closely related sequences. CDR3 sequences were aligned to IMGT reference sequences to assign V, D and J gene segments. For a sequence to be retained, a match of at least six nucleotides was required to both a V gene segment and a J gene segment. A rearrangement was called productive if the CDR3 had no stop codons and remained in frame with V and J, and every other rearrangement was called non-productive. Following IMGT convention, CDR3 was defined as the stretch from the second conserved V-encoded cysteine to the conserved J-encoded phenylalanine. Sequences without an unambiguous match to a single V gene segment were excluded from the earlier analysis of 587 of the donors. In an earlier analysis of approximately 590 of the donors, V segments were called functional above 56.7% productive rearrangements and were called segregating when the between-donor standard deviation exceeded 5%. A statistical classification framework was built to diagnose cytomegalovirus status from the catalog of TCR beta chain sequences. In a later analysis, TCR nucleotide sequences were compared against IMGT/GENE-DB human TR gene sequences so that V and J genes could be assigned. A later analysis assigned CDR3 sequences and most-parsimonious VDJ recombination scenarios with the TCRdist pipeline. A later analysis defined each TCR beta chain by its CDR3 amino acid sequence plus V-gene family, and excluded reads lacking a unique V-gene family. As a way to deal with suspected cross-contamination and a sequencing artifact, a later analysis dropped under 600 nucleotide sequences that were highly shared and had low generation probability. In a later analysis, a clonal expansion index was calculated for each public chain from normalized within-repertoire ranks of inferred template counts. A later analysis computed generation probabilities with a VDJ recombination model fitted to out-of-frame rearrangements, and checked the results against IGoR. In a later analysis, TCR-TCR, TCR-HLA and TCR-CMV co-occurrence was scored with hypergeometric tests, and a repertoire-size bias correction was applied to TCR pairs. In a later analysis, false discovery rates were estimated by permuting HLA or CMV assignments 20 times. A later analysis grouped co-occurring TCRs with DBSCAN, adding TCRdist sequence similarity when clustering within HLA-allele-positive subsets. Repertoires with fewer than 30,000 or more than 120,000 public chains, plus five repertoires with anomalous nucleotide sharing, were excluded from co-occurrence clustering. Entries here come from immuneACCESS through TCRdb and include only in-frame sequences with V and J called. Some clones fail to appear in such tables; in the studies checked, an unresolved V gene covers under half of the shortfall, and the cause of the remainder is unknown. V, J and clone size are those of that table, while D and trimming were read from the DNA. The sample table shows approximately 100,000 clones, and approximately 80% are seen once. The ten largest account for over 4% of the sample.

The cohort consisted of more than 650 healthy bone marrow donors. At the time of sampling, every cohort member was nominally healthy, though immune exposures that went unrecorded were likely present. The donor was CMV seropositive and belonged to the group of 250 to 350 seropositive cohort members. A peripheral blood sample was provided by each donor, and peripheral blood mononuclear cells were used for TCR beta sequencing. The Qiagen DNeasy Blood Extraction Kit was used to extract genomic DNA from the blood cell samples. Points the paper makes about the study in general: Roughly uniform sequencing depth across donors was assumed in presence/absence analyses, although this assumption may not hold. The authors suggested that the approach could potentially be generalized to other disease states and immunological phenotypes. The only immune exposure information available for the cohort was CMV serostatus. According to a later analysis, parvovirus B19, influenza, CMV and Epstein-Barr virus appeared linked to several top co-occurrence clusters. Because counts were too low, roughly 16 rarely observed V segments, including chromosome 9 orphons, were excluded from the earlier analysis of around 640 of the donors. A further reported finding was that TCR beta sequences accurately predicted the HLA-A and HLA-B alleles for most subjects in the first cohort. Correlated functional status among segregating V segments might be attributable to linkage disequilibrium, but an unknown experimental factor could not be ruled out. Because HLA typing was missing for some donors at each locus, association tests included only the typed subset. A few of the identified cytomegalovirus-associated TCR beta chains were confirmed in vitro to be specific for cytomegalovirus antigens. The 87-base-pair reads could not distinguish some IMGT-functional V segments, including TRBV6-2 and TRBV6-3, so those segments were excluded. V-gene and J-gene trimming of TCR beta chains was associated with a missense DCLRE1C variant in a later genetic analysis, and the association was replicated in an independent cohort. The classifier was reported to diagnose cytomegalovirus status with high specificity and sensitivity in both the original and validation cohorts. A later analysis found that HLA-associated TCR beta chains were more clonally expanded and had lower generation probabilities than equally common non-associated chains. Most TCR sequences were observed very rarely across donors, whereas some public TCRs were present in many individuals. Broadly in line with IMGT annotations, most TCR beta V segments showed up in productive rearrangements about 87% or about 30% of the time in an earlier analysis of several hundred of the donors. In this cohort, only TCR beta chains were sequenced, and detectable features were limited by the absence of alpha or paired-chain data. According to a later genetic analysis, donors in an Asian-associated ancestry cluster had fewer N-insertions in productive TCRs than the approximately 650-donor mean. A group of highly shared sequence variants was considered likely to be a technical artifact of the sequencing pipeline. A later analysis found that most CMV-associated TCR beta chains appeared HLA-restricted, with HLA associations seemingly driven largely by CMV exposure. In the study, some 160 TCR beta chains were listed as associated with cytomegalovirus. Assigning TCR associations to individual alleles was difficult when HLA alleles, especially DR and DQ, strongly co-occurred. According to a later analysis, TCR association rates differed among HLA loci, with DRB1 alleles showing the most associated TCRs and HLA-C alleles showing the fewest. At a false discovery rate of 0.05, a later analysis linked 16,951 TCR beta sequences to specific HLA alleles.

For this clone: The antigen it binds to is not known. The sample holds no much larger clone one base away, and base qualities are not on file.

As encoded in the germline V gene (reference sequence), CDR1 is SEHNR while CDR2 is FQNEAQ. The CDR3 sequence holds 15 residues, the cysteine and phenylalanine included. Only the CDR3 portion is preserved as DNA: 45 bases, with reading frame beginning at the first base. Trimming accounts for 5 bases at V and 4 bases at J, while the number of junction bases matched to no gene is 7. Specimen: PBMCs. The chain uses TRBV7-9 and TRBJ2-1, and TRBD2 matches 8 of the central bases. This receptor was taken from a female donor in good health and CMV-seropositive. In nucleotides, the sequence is TGTGCCAGCAGCCCGGTCGCGGGGGGATACAATGAGCAGTTCTTC. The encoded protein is CASSPVAGGYNEQFF. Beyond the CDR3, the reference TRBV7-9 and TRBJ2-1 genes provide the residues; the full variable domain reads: DTGVSQNPRHKITKRGQNVTFRCDPISEHNRLYWYRQTLGQGPEFLTYFQNEAQLEKSRLLSDRFSAERPKGSFSTLEIQRTEQGDSAMYLCASSPVAGGYNEQFFGPGTRLTVL.